These 31 T cell receptor beta chains were all obtained from the same sample, sequenced in a study of T cell repertoires in cytomegalovirus infection. TCRdb itself ran the reads through MiXCR, one entry per CDR3 protein. This sample yields some 680,000 distinct CDR3 sequences, of which 35% to 40% are seen a single time; roughly 2.8% belongs to the top ten. The sample consisted of PBMCs. The receptors here all came from a human donor in good health (CMV status not recorded). Some clones in this sample may be carry-over from other donors' samples.

This clonotype has a handful of counts. This sequence joins TRBV28 and TRBJ1-3; a possible D gene is TRBD1 (6 bases). Trimming pared 3 bases from V and 2 bases from J, leaving 17 bases between. The length of the CDR3 is 17 residues. The germline V gene encodes CDR1 MDHEN and CDR2 SYDVKM. CDR3 region: CASSLSGGAVTGNTIYF. The CDR3 coding sequence is TGTGCCAGCAGTTTGTCTGGGGGCGCGGTGACTGGAAACACCATATATTTT.

This clonotype occurred many times. The gene calls are TRBV7-8 and TRBJ1-5; 9 nucleotides match TRBD1. The trim removed 5 bases at V and 6 bases at J, leaving 5 bases unmatched. CDR3 size: 14 residues. The V gene's germline CDR1 is SGHVS and CDR2 FQNEAQ. The CDR3 reads CASSPRQGGQPQHF. The CDR3 DNA is TGTGCCAGCAGCCCGAGACAGGGGGGTCAGCCCCAGCATTTT.

In this sample, this clonotype turned up a few times. The junction departs from germline at one end; a sequencing error may be responsible. The rearrangement uses TRBV7-7 and TRBJ2-3, with D possibly being TRBD2 (5 bases). CDR3 size: 14 residues. Per germline, CDR1 SSHAT and CDR2 FNYEAQ (reference sequence). Here the CDR3 DNA reads TGTGCTAGCAGCTCCCTCGGCCTAGCCGATACGCAGTATTTT. This encodes CASSSLGLADTQYF. The whole variable domain, remainder taken from reference TRBV7-7 and TRBJ2-3, is GAGVSQSPRYKVTKRGQDVTLRCDPISSHATLYWYQQALGQGPEFLTYFNYEAQPDKSGLPSDRFSAERPEGSISTLTIQRTEQRDSAMYRCASSSLGLADTQYFGPGTRLTVL.

In nucleotides, the CDR3 is TGTGCCAGCTGGGGTCTCCTCGGGAACACTGAAGCTTTCTTT. Amino acid sequence: CASWGLLGNTEAFF. The chain is built from TRBV6-1 and TRBJ1-1; D gene unclear. Germline CDR1 is MNHNS and CDR2 is SASEGT. Trimming removed 8 bases at V and 1 base at J, with 14 bases between. The CDR3 totals 14 residues.

This clonotype was observed a handful of times. The V and J genes are TRBV11-2 and TRBJ2-5; D possibly corresponds to TRBD1 (7 bases). Trimming stripped 5 bases from V and 1 base from J, with 17 bases between. Germline CDR1 SGHAT, CDR2 FQNNGV. The CDR3 spans 16 residues. The CDR3 here is CASSLTRGDLQETQYF. Written as DNA, the CDR3 is TGTGCCAGCAGCCTGACCAGGGGGGATCTCCAAGAGACCCAGTACTTC.

V and J are TRBV7-6 and TRBJ1-6; D might be TRBD1 (5 bases). The germline V gene has CDR1 SGHVS and CDR2 FNYEAQ. The CDR3 runs to 18 residues. Trimming stripped 3 bases from V and 9 bases from J, with 24 bases between. The CDR3 sequence is CASSLGTARTTPFSPLHF. The DNA of the CDR3 is TGTGCCAGCAGCTTGGGGACGGCCCGAACAACGCCTTTTTCACCCCTCCACTTT. The whole variable domain, remainder taken from reference TRBV7-6 and TRBJ1-6, is GAGVSQSPRYKVTKRGQDVALRCDPISGHVSLYWYRQALGQGPEFLTYFNYEAQQDKSGLPNDRFSAERPEGSISTLTIQRTEQRDSAMYRCASSLGTARTTPFSPLHFGNGTRLTVT.

As for this clonotype: Given a much more abundant clone one base away, this may be a read error. V is TRBV5-4 and J is TRBJ2-3; D may be TRBD2 (6 bases). The CDR3 covers 15 residues. Looked up from germline, CDR1 is SGHNT and CDR2 is YYREEE (reference sequence). CDR3 bases: TGTGACAGCAGCGCCGGCCTCCTAGCGTGGGATACGCAGTATTTT. It translates to CDSSAGLLAWDTQYF. The full variable domain, rest sourced from reference TRBV5-4 and TRBJ2-3, is ETGVTQSPTHLIKTRGQQVTLRCSSQSGHNTVSWYQQALGQGPQFIFQYYREEENGRGNFPPRFSGLQFPNYSSELNVNALELDDSALYLCDSSAGLLAWDTQYFGPGTRLTVL.

Many counts were recorded for this clonotype. V and J are TRBV7-2 and TRBJ2-1, with 12 bases matching TRBD2. With 1 base clipped from V and 9 bases from J, the junction kept 7 bases outside the gene matches. The CDR3 loop spans 16 amino acids. Germline CDR1 and CDR2: SGHTA and FQGNSA. The CDR3 DNA reads as TGTGCCAGCAGCTTAGTACCTAGCGGGGGGGGAGGTGAGCAGTTCTTC. Amino acid sequence: CASSLVPSGGGGEQFF.

This clonotype was counted a few times. This chain links TRBV20-1 with TRBJ2-1, with 7 bases aligning to TRBD2. With V trimmed by 3 bases and J by 6 bases, 14 bases remained unmatched. Per germline, CDR1 DFQATT and CDR2 SNEGSKA (reference sequence). The CDR3 totals 16 residues. As DNA, the CDR3 is TGCAGTGCTAGGATCGGACGCGGGAGTTTAAGCAATGAGCAGTTCTTC. This gives the protein CSARIGRGSLSNEQFF.

This clonotype was counted between two and nine times. The chain couples TRBV7-8 to TRBJ2-2, with 9 bases identical to TRBD2. V trimming: 5 bases; J trimming: 4 bases; junction bases outside the gene matches: 20. The CDR3 is 20 residues long. Germline CDR1 SGHVS, CDR2 FQNEAQ. CDR3 DNA: TGTGCCAGCAGCCCTGATCCCTTAGCGGGGGCACAAGGGGTCACCGGGGAGCTGTTTTTT. Its protein product is CASSPDPLAGAQGVTGELFF.

This chain uses TRBV24-1 with TRBJ2-3; 9 positions match TRBD2. CDR1 KGHDR and CDR2 SFDVKD come from the germline V gene. The CDR3 spans 15 residues. Trimming at V came to 9 bases and at J to 4 bases, leaving 10 bases not matched to a gene. The CDR3 nucleotides are TGTGCCACCGGGGGGACTAGCTGGTTCGCAGATACGCAGTATTTT. This encodes CATGGTSWFADTQYF.

Here the CDR3 reads CATSARPGRGQETQYF. The CDR3 nucleotides are TGTGCCACCAGTGCCCGACCGGGACGCGGCCAAGAGACCCAGTACTTC. The V gene is TRBV24-1, the J gene TRBJ2-5; TRBD1 or TRBD2 may be the D gene (5 bases each). Between the trimmed V and J ends, which lost 5 bases and 1 base, there was a span of 16 bases. The CDR3 contains 16 residues. CDR1 and CDR2 from the germline V gene are KGHDR and SFDVKD.

The CDR3 region has the DNA TGTGCCAGCAGTGCAAGGGCCCCCACAGGCAGCAATCAGCCCCAGCATTTT. The encoded protein is CASSARAPTGSNQPQHF. This chain connects TRBV28 to TRBJ1-5; D is perhaps TRBD1 (5 bases). Trimming pared 5 bases from V and 1 base from J, leaving 18 bases between. CDR3 length equals 17 residues. Germline-derived CDR1 and CDR2 are MDHEN and SYDVKM.

The gene calls are TRBV12-3 or TRBV12-4 and TRBJ1-3; 9 bases agree with TRBD1. The CDR3 contains 15 residues. The V segment lost 6 bases and the J segment 3 bases; nucleotides outside the gene matches: 6. CDR3 region: CASSLQGAFGNTIYF. For the CDR3, the DNA is TGTGCCAGCAGCCTACAGGGGGCGTTTGGAAACACCATATATTTT.

V usage is TRBV15 and J usage is TRBJ1-2; possible D gene TRBD1, 6 bases. The CDR3 length is 19 residues. Trimming took off 1 base at V and 1 base at J, with 22 bases between the two ends. Germline CDR1 and CDR2: LNHNV and YYDKDF (reference sequence). The CDR3 protein is CATSRGSPPWGPHNYGYTF. The CDR3 DNA is TGTGCCACCAGCAGAGGTAGCCCCCCGTGGGGGCCTCATAACTATGGCTACACCTTC. Using reference TRBV15 and TRBJ1-2 for the parts outside the CDR3, the full variable domain is DAMVIQNPRYQVTQFGKPVTLSCSQTLNHNVMYWYQQKSSQAPKLLFHYYDKDFNNEADTPDNFQSRRPNTSFCFLDIRSPGLGDTAMYLCATSRGSPPWGPHNYGYTFGSGTRLTVV.

This clonotype came up many times. The rearrangement links TRBV7-9 to TRBJ2-6, with unresolved D. There are 14 residues in the CDR3. V dropped 4 bases and J dropped 0 bases, with 4 bases sitting between them. From germline, CDR1 is SEHNR and CDR2 FQNEAQ (reference sequence). CDR3 protein: CASSSSSGANVLTF. DNA for the CDR3: TGTGCCAGCAGCTCAAGCTCTGGGGCCAACGTCCTGACTTTC.

This chain joins TRBV11-2 and TRBJ2-1; 10 positions agree with TRBD1. CDR3 length equals 15 residues. Germline-derived CDR1 and CDR2 are SGHAT and FQNNGV. J was trimmed by 5 bases and V by 4 bases; bases with no gene match: 5. The CDR3, as DNA: TGTGCCAGCAGCTCCCCGGGACAGGGGAACAATGAGCAGTTCTTC. Its protein is CASSSPGQGNNEQFF.

Ten or more counts support this clonotype. The CDR3 reads CASSLAGAVGDTQYF. CDR3 DNA: TGTGCCAGCAGCTTAGCAGGGGCCGTTGGAGATACGCAGTATTTT. V is TRBV7-9 and J is TRBJ2-3; D may be TRBD1 (5 bases). The V and J ends lost 0 bases and 5 bases respectively, with 12 bases between them. CDR1 SEHNR and CDR2 FQNEAQ come from the germline V gene (reference sequence). The CDR3 length is 15 residues.

V is TRBV27 and J is TRBJ2-7; no reliable D call. Germline lookup yields CDR1 MNHEY and CDR2 SMNVEV (reference sequence). Trimming cost V 5 bases and J 0 bases, with 14 bases left between them. The CDR3 spans 15 residues. CDR3 in DNA: TGTGCCAGCAGTCCCAGGACGGCCACCTCCTACGAGCAGTACTTC. This translates into CASSPRTATSYEQYF.

The chain joins TRBV19 to TRBJ1-5; 10 nucleotides match TRBD1. The CDR3 is 15 amino acids. Germline-derived CDR1 and CDR2 are LNHDA and SQIVND (reference sequence). Trimming cost V 3 bases and J 3 bases; bases outside gene matches: 2. Written as DNA, the CDR3 is TGTGCCAGTAGTATCGGGACAGGGGACAATCAGCCCCAGCATTTT. Its translation: CASSIGTGDNQPQHF.

This clonotype showed up just a few times. V usage is TRBV6-5 and J usage is TRBJ2-3; the match to TRBD2 covers 14 bases. Germline loops: CDR1 MNHEY, CDR2 SVGAGI. V was clipped by 6 bases and J by 3 bases; unmatched bases: 2. The CDR3 contains 15 residues. CDR3 sequence: CASRRLAGGTDTQYF. CDR3 sequence (DNA): TGTGCCAGCAGAAGACTAGCGGGAGGGACAGATACGCAGTATTTT.

The J gene is TRBJ2-1, the V gene TRBV18; TRBD1 is a possible D gene (5 bases). V lost 3 bases, J lost 5 bases, and 23 bases lay in between. The germline CDR1 and CDR2 sequences are KGHSH and LQKENI. The CDR3 spans 18 residues. The CDR3 DNA follows: TGTGCCAGCTCACCGCTACCGCCTGGGGCCCCTCCCCACAATGAGCAGTTCTTC. Translated, it gives CASSPLPPGAPPHNEQFF.

This clonotype was seen only a few times. This rearrangement joins TRBV7-9 to TRBJ1-3; a weak D match, TRBD1 (6 bases). The CDR3 is 14 residues long. Trimming cost V 3 bases and J 4 bases, with 10 bases left between them. Per germline, CDR1 SEHNR and CDR2 FQNEAQ (reference sequence). The CDR3 DNA follows: TGTGCCAGCAGCTTGCTACAGGGAGGAAACACCATATATTTT. This gives the protein CASSLLQGGNTIYF.

This clonotype was seen a handful of times. The rearrangement uses TRBV20-1 and TRBJ2-7, with D perhaps TRBD2 (6 bases). Germline V lookup: CDR1 DFQATT, CDR2 SNEGSKA (reference sequence). V lost 0 bases and J 2 bases, leaving 8 bases between the germline ends. This CDR3 has 13 residues. The CDR3 nucleotides read TGCAGTGCTAGAGATTCTAGCGCCTACGAGCAGTACTTC. Translating it yields CSARDSSAYEQYF.

A few counts support this clonotype. The chain is built from TRBV20-1 and TRBJ2-7; D uncertain. Germline CDR1 reads DFQATT; CDR2 reads SNEGSKA (reference sequence). The CDR3 loop spans 10 amino acids. Trimming stripped 3 bases from V and 7 bases from J, with 7 bases between. This chain's CDR3 is CSARIREQYF. CDR3 bases: TGCAGTGCTAGGATCCGGGAGCAGTACTTC.

J is TRBJ2-1 and V is TRBV28, with 7 bases fitting TRBD2. After removal of 5 bases from V and 2 bases from J, the junction contained 9 bases not matched to a gene. Germline CDR1 reads MDHEN; CDR2 reads SYDVKM. This CDR3 has 16 amino acids. This CDR3 is CASSPFGGYPYNEQFF. The CDR3 nucleotides are TGTGCCAGCAGTCCATTCGGGGGGTATCCCTACAATGAGCAGTTCTTC.

Only a few counts were recorded for this clonotype. This rearrangement joins TRBV14 to TRBJ2-1; D gene ambiguous. This CDR3 region has 14 residues. Trimming took off 4 bases at V and 6 bases at J, with 13 bases between the two ends. The germline V gene encodes CDR1 SGHDN and CDR2 FVKESK. The CDR3, as DNA: TGTGCCAGCAGCCTGTCCTTTAGTGGCAATGAGCAGTTCTTC. Its protein is CASSLSFSGNEQFF.

Remarks on this clonotype: Its ends do not fully match the called genes, so a read error is possible. The rearrangement joins TRBV20-1 to TRBJ2-2; possibly TRBD2 for D (5 bases). The CDR3 consists of 16 residues. The germline V gene encodes CDR1 DFQATT and CDR2 SNEGSKA (reference sequence). CDR3 DNA: TGCAGTGCTAGACCTCCACCAAAGGGATACCCCGGGGAGCTGGTTTTT. Encoded protein: CSARPPPKGYPGELVF.

There are many counts of this clonotype. The chain is built from TRBV2 and TRBJ2-5; D uncertain. Between the trimmed V and J ends, which lost 5 bases and 5 bases, there was a span of 12 bases. The germline gives CDR1 SNHLY, CDR2 FYNNEI. This CDR3 contains 13 residues. CDR3 DNA: TGTGCCAGCAGTCGCTACGGGCGGGAGACCCAGTACTTC. Amino acid sequence: CASSRYGRETQYF. The whole variable domain, filled in from reference TRBV2 and TRBJ2-5, reads EPEVTQTPSHQVTQMGQEVILRCVPISNHLYFYWYRQILGQKVEFLVSFYNNEISEKSEIFDDQFSVERPDGSNFTLKIRSTKLEDSAMYFCASSRYGRETQYFGPGTRLLVL.

The sample holds many counts of this clonotype. This sequence joins TRBV11-2 and TRBJ1-1, with D maybe TRBD1 (6 bases). Germline assignment: CDR1 SGHAT and CDR2 FQNNGV. V was shortened by 1 base and J by 6 bases, with 15 bases between the two germline ends. The CDR3 runs to 15 residues. The DNA of the CDR3 is TGTGCCAGCAGCTTAGCCTCACAGGGAAACGCTGAAGCTTTCTTT. It is translated as CASSLASQGNAEAFF.

The gene calls are TRBV18 and TRBJ1-3; maybe TRBD1 (5 bases). Germline V gives CDR1 KGHSH, CDR2 LQKENI. This CDR3 is built from 17 residues. The ends were cut back, 2 bases at V and 2 bases at J, with 16 bases in the middle. The CDR3 here is CASSPNRAGKTGNTIYF. The DNA for the CDR3 is TGTGCCAGCTCACCAAACCGCGCAGGGAAAACTGGAAACACCATATATTTT.